Described below is a single TCR beta chain sequence and its context. What it binds is not known. It was CD45RO-negative cells, positively selected for CCR7, that made up naive CD8 cells, with terminally differentiated effector memory CD45RA+ cells excluded. This sample was taken from a study of shared clonotypes between healthy human individuals. Every subset had its genomic DNA shared out evenly among several immunoSEQ plates. Each replicate PCR on the sorted subsets used about 0.2 ug DNA (around 30,000 T cell genomes). Libraries were prepared by immunoSEQ multiplex PCR; TCRdb keeps only in-frame clonotypes and omits some of them. Of hundreds of thousands of clones in the sample, 90% to 98% were seen once. The study, taken as a whole, reports: Clonotypes shared by all four sorted-subset donors had higher generation probabilities than non-shared clonotypes. Shared clonotypes: roughly 4.7% naive CD4, under 4% naive CD8, over 2% memory CD4, about 0.41% memory CD8.

The CDR3 totals 16 residues. Trimming removed 5 bases at V and 3 bases at J, with 17 bases between. Looked up from germline, CDR1 is SGHVS and CDR2 is FNYEAQ. The chain uses TRBV7-6 and TRBJ2-1; possibly TRBD2 for D (6 bases). This clonotype was sampled from a man younger than 45 in good health. The sequenced sample was naive CD8+ T cells sorted from blood. The CDR3 here is CASSAPAGGGYNEQFF. The CDR3 DNA is TGTGCCAGCAGCGCCCCTGCCGGGGGTGGCTACAATGAGCAGTTCTTC.